Each of the 9 T cell receptor beta chains below was sequenced from the same sample in a study of persistence of HIV-infected CD4 T cells. The libraries were made with immunoSEQ version 4 in survey mode. Generated by immunoSEQ multiplex PCR, the TCRdb table keeps only in-frame clones and is missing some. The profile covers about 25,000 clones, with around 72% appearing a single time and about 1.8% taken by the ten largest. Overlapping HIV-1 Gag 15-mer peptides at around 0.91 ug per peptide per mL were used. Responding CD4+ T cells were sorted by upregulation of both CD40 ligand and CD69. Antigens for these TCRs are unknown. This specimen consisted of CD4+ T cells sorted from PBMCs after roughly 18-hour stimulation, obtained from a patient who received antiretroviral therapy. The receptors here all came from an adult man with HIV who was CMV-seropositive.

The chain uses TRBV19 and TRBJ1-1; possible D gene TRBD1, 5 bases. The CDR3 has 11 residues. Trimming took 5 bases from V and 11 from J, leaving 12 bases between them. CDR1 and CDR2 from the germline V gene are LNHDA and SQIVND (reference sequence). The CDR3: CASSRGARAFF. The CDR3 region has the DNA TGTGCCAGTAGTCGGGGCGCAAGGGCTTTCTTT. Full variable domain (missing parts from reference TRBV19 and TRBJ1-1): DGGITQSPKYLFRKEGQNVTLSCEQNLNHDAMYWYRQDPGQGLRLIYYSQIVNDFQKGDIAEGYSVSREKKESFPLTVTSAQKNPTAFYLCASSRGARAFFGQGTRLTVV.

This sequence joins TRBV18 and TRBJ2-1; the match to TRBD2 covers 9 bases. The CDR3 has 16 residues. V was pared by 3 bases and J by 6 bases, with 9 bases of the junction left unmatched. The germline V gene has CDR1 KGHSH and CDR2 LQKENI. CDR3 region: CASSPPTGGGANEQFF. CDR3 nucleotides: TGTGCCAGCTCACCCCCAACGGGCGGGGGGGCCAATGAGCAGTTCTTC.

The chain joins TRBV28 to TRBJ1-1; D gene unclear. CDR3 length equals 16 residues. The germline CDR1 and CDR2 sequences are MDHEN and SYDVKM. The V end lost 0 bases, the J end lost 2 bases, and 13 bases lay between the germline ends. CDR3 DNA sequence: TGTGCCAGCAGTTTATGGGACTACGAGGGTAACACTGAAGCTTTCTTT. Translating gives CASSLWDYEGNTEAFF. The variable domain in full, with the rest retrieved from reference TRBV28 and TRBJ1-1, is DVKVTQSSRYLVKRTGEKVFLECVQDMDHENMFWYRQDPGLGLRLIYFSYDVKMKEKGDIPEGYSVSREKKERFSLILESASTNQTSMYLCASSLWDYEGNTEAFFGQGTRLTVV.

V usage is TRBV19 and J usage is TRBJ1-4; 8 positions match TRBD1. V lost 7 bases and J lost 8; bases outside the gene matches: 12. The CDR3 sequence is 15 residues long. Germline-derived CDR1 and CDR2 are LNHDA and SQIVND (reference sequence). The CDR3 reads CASTGRDRGTEKLFF. The CDR3 region has the DNA TGTGCCAGTACCGGACGAGACAGGGGTACGGAAAAACTGTTTTTT.

The chain joins TRBV19 to TRBJ2-3; 10 bases match TRBD1. The CDR3 is made up of 14 amino acids. J was trimmed by 6 bases and V by 4 bases; bases with no gene match: 4. Germline CDR1 and CDR2: LNHDA and SQIVND (reference sequence). CDR3 nucleotide sequence: TGTGCCAGTAGTAAGGACAGGGGGGTCGATACGCAGTATTTT. Protein sequence: CASSKDRGVDTQYF.

This clone appeared a single time. V and J are TRBV7-2 and TRBJ1-1; weak D call: TRBD1 (5 bases). In germline, CDR1 is SGHTA, CDR2 FQGNSA. The CDR3 extends over 14 amino acids. V was cut by 4 bases and J by 1 base, with 10 bases left in between. The CDR3 region is CASSSGPPNTEAFF. Written as DNA, the CDR3 is TGTGCCAGCAGCTCGGGACCCCCGAACACTGAAGCTTTCTTT.

This clone was counted a few times. The gene calls are TRBV12-2 and TRBJ2-3; the table's TRBD1 call for D was not verified on the DNA. TRBV12-2 is marked as a pseudogene. This CDR3 is built from 21 residues. The CDR3 region is CASRLAGNGTGASEPTDTQYF. The CDR3 region has the DNA TGTGCAAGTCGCTTAGCCGGAAACGGGACAGGGGCTAGCGAGCCCACAGATACGCAGTATTTT.

This clone was seen a single time. This chain connects TRBV7-9 to TRBJ1-6, with TRBD1 matching 8 bases. This CDR3 is 14 amino acids long. Germline V gene data show CDR1 as SEHNR and CDR2 as FQNEAQ (reference sequence). The ends lost 6 bases at V and 15 bases at J; junction bases unmatched: 13. The CDR3 coding sequence is TGTGCCAGCAGTCCAGGGGGCCTGCCTTCGGACCTCCACTTT. It specifies CASSPGGLPSDLHF.

The rearrangement joins TRBV6-6 to TRBJ2-1, with TRBD2 matching over 9 bases. This CDR3 is 17 amino acids long. CDR1 and CDR2 from the germline V gene are MNHNY and SVGAGI (reference sequence). J gave up 2 bases and V 5 bases, and 10 bases lay outside the gene matches. CDR3 nucleotides: TGTGCCAGCAGTCCCCTAGGGCGGGGGGGCACCTACAATGAGCAGTTCTTC. Translated: CASSPLGRGGTYNEQFF.